A selection of T cell receptor beta chains follows, all from one sample in a study of cytomegalovirus exposure and HLA in healthy donors. Generated by immunoSEQ multiplex PCR, the TCRdb table keeps only in-frame clones and is missing some. The sample shows 130,000 or so clones, around three fifths of them seen only once. The sequenced sample consisted of PBMCs. The receptors derive from a male donor in good health and CMV-seronegative. Both conserved end residues are part of each CDR3. D genes are given only for firm matches. Size values are once, few and many counts, or a class for expanded clones, and some rows have none.

TRBD1	TRBV5-4	TRBJ2-7	.	TGTGCCAGCAGCCTAGGGGACAGAAACTACGAGCAGTACTTC	CASSLGDRNYEQYF
.	TRBV6-6	TRBJ2-7	few	TGTGCCAGCAGTTACCCTACAGGACGCTCCTACGAGCAGTACTTC	CASSYPTGRSYEQYF
.	TRBV7-9	TRBJ1-5	once	TGTGCCAGCAGCTTATCGGGGGACAGCAATCAGCCCCAGCATTTT	CASSLSGDSNQPQHF
TRBD1	TRBV13	TRBJ1-3	.	TGTGCCAGCAGAATGACAGGGTCGGGAAACACCATATATTTT	CASRMTGSGNTIYF
.	TRBV7-8	TRBJ1-2	.	TGTGCCAGCAGCCCTCAGGGGACGACAGGCTACACCTTC	CASSPQGTTGYTF
TRBD2	TRBV7-2	TRBJ2-4	.	TGTGCCAGCAGCTTAGGAGCGAGCGGGGTGTTCATTCAGTACTTC	CASSLGASGVFIQYF
TRBD1	TRBV6-5	TRBJ1-1	.	TGTGCCACCACCCGGGACAGCCTCTTTAACACTGAAGCTTTCTTT	CATTRDSLFNTEAFF
.	TRBV9	TRBJ1-6	.	TGTGCCAGCAGCGACGAGTACCAGGCCCTCCACTTT	CASSDEYQALHF
TRBD1	TRBV12-5	TRBJ1-1	.	TGTGCTAGTGGTCCCCGCGGACAGGCGCTAAACACTGAAGCTTTCTTT	CASGPRGQALNTEAFF
.	TRBV28	TRBJ1-4	few	TGTGCCAGCAGTTTAACGGGTCTCACGGCTAATGAAAAACTGTTTTTT	CASSLTGLTANEKLFF
TRBD1	TRBV30	TRBJ1-4	once	TGTGCCTGGAGTGTGGACAGGGCCGTTGAAAAACTGTTTTTT	CAWSVDRAVEKLFF
.	TRBV5-1	TRBJ2-5	.	TGCGCCAGCACCCTCCAAGAGACCCAGTACTTC	CASTLQETQYF
.	TRBV19	TRBJ2-1	.	TGTGCCAGTAGTGGACACAGGGACCTCTCCTACAATGAGCAGTTCTTC	CASSGHRDLSYNEQFF
TRBD2	TRBV15	TRBJ2-3	.	TGTGCCACCAGCAGACGGGGGGGCCTTGGAGATACGCAGTATTTT	CATSRRGGLGDTQYF
.	TRBV5-6	TRBJ1-1	.	TGTGCCAGCAGCTTGGGGGGAGGACGGCGTGAAGCTTTCTTT	CASSLGGGRREAFF
TRBD2	TRBV2	TRBJ2-3	.	TGTGCCAGCAGTCTCGGACTAGCGGGGGGAGATACGCAGTATTTT	CASSLGLAGGDTQYF
.	TRBV28	TRBJ1-1	.	TGTGCCAGCAGTCCGATTTTTGTAGGGGGGGGCGGGCCTTTCTTT	CASSPIFVGGGGPFF
TRBD1	TRBV2	TRBJ1-2	.	TGTGCCAGCAGTGGACTACAACAGGGGGCGGAGGACTATGGCTACACCTTC	CASSGLQQGAEDYGYTF
.	TRBV7-2	TRBJ2-7	few	TGTGCCAGCGCCTTGGGGGGTAAGACCTACGAGCAGTACTTC	CASALGGKTYEQYF
.	TRBV5-4	TRBJ1-6	.	TGTGCCAGCAGCCTCAGACTACAAAGGGCCTATAATTCACCCCTCCACTTT	CASSLRLQRAYNSPLHF
.	TRBV7-2	TRBJ1-1	.	TGTGCCAGCAGCCCCATGACAGCCGTGGCGACGGCTGAAGCTTTCTTT	CASSPMTAVATAEAFF
.	TRBV28	TRBJ1-6	.	TGTGCCAGCAGTTCTCAGGGTGGTAATTCACCCCTCCACTTT	CASSSQGGNSPLHF
TRBD2	TRBV19	TRBJ2-3	.	TGTGCCAGTAGGCCTAGCGGGGGAGACACAGATACGCAGTATTTT	CASRPSGGDTDTQYF
TRBD2	TRBV7-3	TRBJ2-2	.	TGTGCCAGCAGGGGGGGGACCGGGGAGCTGTTTTTT	CASRGGTGELFF
TRBD1	TRBV10-3	TRBJ1-3	.	TGTGCCATCAGTGAGGGGACAGGGCGTTCTAGAAACACCATATATTTT	CAISEGTGRSRNTIYF
.	TRBV25-1	TRBJ1-4	.	TGTGCCAGCAGAGCAACAGGGCCGGCTAATGAAAAACTGTTTTTT	CASRATGPANEKLFF
.	TRBV5-8	TRBJ1-5	.	TGTGCCAGCAGCTTCGGACAGTATAGCAATCAGCCCCAGCATTTT	CASSFGQYSNQPQHF
TRBD2	TRBV4-2	TRBJ2-3	.	TGTGCCAGCAGCCAAGCCTTCAGTGGGCGGGGGGCAGATACGCAGTATTTT	CASSQAFSGRGADTQYF
.	TRBV29-1	TRBJ2-3	.	TGCAGCGTGATAGCTAGAAGCACAGATACGCAGTATTTT	CSVIARSTDTQYF